Following are 23 T cell receptor beta chains from one sample sequenced in a study of patients and donors after allogeneic stem cell transplantation. Each CDR3 protein gets one entry after TCRdb re-called the RT-PCR reads with MiXCR. The table has 87,000 or so distinct CDR3 sequences, around 5% seen once; the top ten hold around 3%. The sample was blood, either unsorted or a sorted T cell fraction (not recorded which). These receptors all stem from a human donor who was either an allogeneic HSCT recipient or a stem cell or donor lymphocyte infusion donor (not recorded which). It is not recorded whose cells these are; they may come from a transplant donor.

A few counts support this clonotype. CDR3 sequence (DNA): TGTGCCAGCAGCGTAGCTCCAGTCGCTTACGCCGGGGAGCTGTTTTTT. Amino acid sequence: CASSVAPVAYAGELFF. This rearrangement joins TRBV9 to TRBJ2-2; D ambiguous. Trimming pared 0 bases from V and 6 bases from J, leaving 15 bases between. Germline CDR1 and CDR2: SGDLS and YYNGEE. CDR3 length: 16 residues.

This clonotype has only a few counts. The V call is TRBV4-2, the J call TRBJ2-3; 7 nucleotides line up with TRBD1. Unmatched junction bases numbered 9, after V lost 2 bases and J lost 1 base. The CDR3 totals 17 residues. Germline V gene data show CDR1 as LGHNA and CDR2 as YNFKEQ. The CDR3, as DNA: TGTGCCAGCAGCCAATCGGCAGGGGGTACGGGCACAGATACGCAGTATTTT. Protein: CASSQSAGGTGTDTQYF.

This clonotype was counted at least ten times. V gene TRBV3-1 combines with J gene TRBJ2-5, with D possibly matching TRBD1 (6 bases). Germline V CDR1 and CDR2: LGHDT, YNNKEL (reference sequence). This CDR3 comprises 14 residues. V was pared by 4 bases and J by 4 bases, with 13 bases between. As DNA, the CDR3 is TGTGCCAGCAGCCTACAGGCAGGGGCAGAGACCCAGTACTTC. Amino acids: CASSLQAGAETQYF.

V usage is TRBV2 and J usage is TRBJ2-2; 8 positions match TRBD2. This CDR3 is 15 amino acids long. Trimming removed 6 bases from V and 4 bases from J; junction bases left unmatched: 7. Germline CDR1 SNHLY, CDR2 FYNNEI. This CDR3 is CASRSGSFGTGELFF. CDR3 coding DNA: TGTGCCAGCAGGAGCGGGAGTTTTGGCACCGGGGAGCTGTTTTTT.

This clonotype was detected a few times. V is TRBV10-3 and J is TRBJ1-6; tentatively, D is TRBD1 (5 bases). In germline, CDR1 is ENHRY, CDR2 SYGVKD. The CDR3 is made up of 17 amino acids. Trimming shortened V by 5 bases and J by 10 bases, and 24 bases separated the two germline ends. CDR3 amino acids: CAISRGPAQGGSSPLHF. For the CDR3, the DNA is TGTGCCATCAGTCGAGGCCCCGCCCAGGGAGGGAGCTCACCCCTCCACTTT.

In this sample, this clonotype turned up many times. The rearrangement links TRBV10-3 to TRBJ2-2, with no clear D. Trimming took 0 bases from V and 2 from J, leaving 10 bases between them. Germline values: CDR1 ENHRY, CDR2 SYGVKD. The CDR3 has 16 amino acids. CDR3 nucleotides: TGTGCCATCAGTGAGTCCACAGCGCCAAACACCGGGGAGCTGTTTTTT. Protein sequence: CAISESTAPNTGELFF.

This clonotype was observed at least ten times. This chain uses TRBV10-3 with TRBJ1-1, with D maybe TRBD1 (5 bases). The germline V gene has CDR1 ENHRY and CDR2 SYGVKD. V lost 0 bases and J 1 base, leaving 6 bases between the germline ends. The CDR3 has 14 amino acids. The CDR3 region has the DNA TGTGCCATCAGTGAGTCAGGACAGAACACTGAAGCTTTCTTT. It specifies CAISESGQNTEAFF.

This clonotype was seen ten or more times. The rearrangement uses TRBV5-1 and TRBJ2-4, with D perhaps given as TRBD1 or TRBD2 (5 bases each). V was pared by 3 bases and J by 0 bases, with 10 bases between. CDR3 size: 15 residues. Germline V gene lookup returns CDR1 SGHRS and CDR2 YFSETQ. CDR3 sequence reads: CASSSGTVAKNIQYF. Written as DNA, the CDR3 is TGCGCCAGCAGCTCGGGGACGGTAGCCAAAAACATTCAGTACTTC.

The table lists this clonotype with many counts. V gene TRBV9 combines with J gene TRBJ1-2; weak D call: TRBD1 (6 bases). Germline V gene sequence: CDR1 SGDLS, CDR2 YYNGEE. V dropped 3 bases and J dropped 8 bases, with 26 bases sitting between them. The CDR3 is 17 residues long. The CDR3 region is CASSAIRDTFIDGGYTF. The CDR3 DNA sequence: TGTGCCAGCAGCGCCATCCGGGACACTTTTATCGATGGAGGCTACACCTTC.

In this sample, this clonotype turned up many times. V usage is TRBV2 and J usage is TRBJ1-2, with a weak D call TRBD1 (6 bases). Germline assignment: CDR1 SNHLY and CDR2 FYNNEI. V dropped 0 bases and J dropped 5 bases, with 19 bases sitting between them. The length of the CDR3 is 17 residues. The CDR3 region has the DNA TGTGCCAGCAGTGAAGCTTACGGCAGGGGAGATTCTTATGGCTACACCTTC. Residues: CASSEAYGRGDSYGYTF.

This clonotype was observed many times. V and J are TRBV19 and TRBJ2-7, with a tentative D call TRBD1 (5 bases). Trimming stripped 6 bases from V and 3 bases from J, with 12 bases between. This CDR3 is 13 amino acids long. Germline CDR1 and CDR2: LNHDA and SQIVND (reference sequence). The CDR3 reads CASRQTGHYEQYF. As DNA, the CDR3 is TGTGCCAGTAGGCAAACCGGACACTACGAGCAGTACTTC.

This clonotype appeared many times. V gene TRBV10-3 combines with J gene TRBJ2-6; 7 nucleotides match TRBD1. Trimming removed 11 bases from V and 0 bases from J; junction bases left unmatched: 16. The CDR3 spans 18 residues. CDR1 and CDR2 (germline): ENHRY, SYGVKD. The CDR3 nucleotides are TGTGCCGCCAGAAGACAAGGACAGGCGAGCTCTGGGGCCAACGTCCTGACTTTC. Residues: CAARRQGQASSGANVLTF.

This clonotype appeared a few times. The chain carries TRBV4-2 and TRBJ1-2, with D unclear. This CDR3 region has 14 residues. V gave up 0 bases and J gave up 2 bases, with 7 bases separating them. CDR1 is LGHNA and CDR2 is YNFKEQ in the germline V gene. The CDR3 loop reads CASSQERTNYGYTF. The DNA of the CDR3 is TGTGCCAGCAGCCAAGAGAGAACCAACTATGGCTACACCTTC.

The rearrangement links TRBV4-1 to TRBJ1-2; tentative D call: TRBD1 (6 bases). This CDR3 comprises 18 residues. Germline V CDR1 and CDR2: MGHRA, YSYEKL. Trimming left V 1 base short and J 1 base short, with 19 bases between. This chain's CDR3 is CASSQGQVVGLRNYGYTF. For the CDR3, the DNA is TGCGCCAGCAGCCAAGGACAGGTGGTAGGTCTCCGTAACTATGGCTACACCTTC.

The sample holds many counts of this clonotype. CDR3 region: CASSPGQGSSYNSPLHF. CDR3 coding DNA: TGTGCCAGCAGCCCCGGACAGGGGAGCTCCTATAATTCACCCCTCCACTTT. The J gene is TRBJ1-6, the V gene TRBV7-9; 9 bases are shared with TRBD1. CDR3 size: 17 residues. V lost 5 bases and J lost 0; bases outside the gene matches: 5. Germline loops: CDR1 SEHNR, CDR2 FQNEAQ (reference sequence).

This clonotype came up many times. A much larger clone differs by one base, so this may be a read error. The chain is built from TRBV18 and TRBJ2-7; TRBD1 matches 7 bases. The CDR3 is 13 amino acids. V was clipped by 8 bases and J by 1 base; unmatched bases: 5. Germline assignment: CDR1 KGHSH and CDR2 LQKENI. The CDR3 nucleotides are TGTGCCAGCAATCCGGGACAGTCCTACGAGCAGTACTTC. Encoded protein: CASNPGQSYEQYF.

The V and J genes are TRBV5-5 and TRBJ2-7, with D perhaps matching TRBD1 or TRBD2 (5 bases each). The CDR3 covers 15 residues. Germline loops: CDR1 SGHKS, CDR2 YYEKEE (reference sequence). The germline V and J ends were trimmed by 0 bases and 0 bases, with 10 bases remaining between them. CDR3 amino acids: CASSLAGTASYEQYF. CDR3 nucleotides: TGTGCCAGCAGCTTGGCCGGGACGGCCTCCTACGAGCAGTACTTC.

This clonotype was observed many times. The chain joins TRBV5-1 to TRBJ1-2, with D possibly matching TRBD1 (5 bases). The CDR3 loop spans 14 amino acids. V lost 4 bases and J 2 bases, leaving 12 bases between the germline ends. Germline loops: CDR1 SGHRS, CDR2 YFSETQ. The CDR3 sequence: CASSEGPPNYGYTF. In DNA, the CDR3 is TGCGCCAGCAGCGAGGGGCCGCCAAACTATGGCTACACCTTC.

This clonotype was observed many times. The chain is built from TRBV20-1 and TRBJ1-5; D is uncertain. Trimming cost V 6 bases and J 1 base, with 13 bases left between them. This CDR3 has 14 amino acids. Germline lookup yields CDR1 DFQATT and CDR2 SNEGSKA (reference sequence). CDR3: CSAGEASSNQPQHF. The CDR3 nucleotides read TGCAGTGCCGGTGAGGCGTCCAGCAATCAGCCCCAGCATTTT.

This clonotype was found many times. V gene TRBV11-3 combines with J gene TRBJ1-1; D is ambiguous. Germline V gives CDR1 SGHNT, CDR2 YENEEA. The length of the CDR3 is 16 residues. With 0 bases removed from V and 2 bases from J, the gap between germline ends came to 13 bases. The CDR3 DNA reads as TGTGCCAGCAGCTTAGACGGATTTGCTGTTAACACTGAAGCTTTCTTT. Its protein is CASSLDGFAVNTEAFF.

This clonotype has only a few counts. The chain couples TRBV15 to TRBJ2-1, with TRBD2 identical over 7 bases. The CDR3 length is 15 residues. V lost 3 bases to trimming and J lost 1 base; unmatched junction nucleotides: 3. Per the germline V gene, CDR1 is LNHNV and CDR2 is YYDKDF (reference sequence). CDR3 in DNA: TGTGCCACCAGCAGGGGCGGGAGATCCTACAATGAGCAGTTCTTC. Encoded protein: CATSRGGRSYNEQFF.

The chain carries TRBV6-4 and TRBJ1-6; 10 bases match TRBD1. Trimming removed 5 bases from V and 10 bases from J; junction bases left unmatched: 14. This CDR3 region has 17 residues. CDR1 MRHNA and CDR2 SNTAGT come from the germline V gene. The CDR3 coding sequence is TGTGCCAGCAGTTACCCCGGGACAGGGGCAAGTGGGTCACCCCTCCACTTT. Its translation is CASSYPGTGASGSPLHF.

This clonotype was found many times. The chain combines TRBV20-1 with TRBJ2-1; the match to TRBD2 covers 9 bases. Trimming cost V 0 bases and J 2 bases; bases outside gene matches: 5. In germline, CDR1 is DFQATT, CDR2 SNEGSKA (reference sequence). The CDR3 runs 16 residues. The CDR3 coding sequence is TGCAGTGCTAGAGATCCCGCTAGCGGGGCCTACAATGAGCAGTTCTTC. It is translated as CSARDPASGAYNEQFF.